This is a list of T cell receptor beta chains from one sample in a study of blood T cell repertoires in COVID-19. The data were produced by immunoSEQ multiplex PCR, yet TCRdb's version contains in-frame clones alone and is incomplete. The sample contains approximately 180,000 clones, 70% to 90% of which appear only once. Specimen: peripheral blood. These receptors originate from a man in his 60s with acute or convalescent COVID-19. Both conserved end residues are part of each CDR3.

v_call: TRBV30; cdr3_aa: CAWSGPLISNQPQHF
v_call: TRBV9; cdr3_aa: CASSAEGSSYNEQFF
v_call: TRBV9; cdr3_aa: CASSVGDTYTDTQYF
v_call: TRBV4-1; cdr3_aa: CASSQEVSDEKLFF
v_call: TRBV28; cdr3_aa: CASSLGVRDEKLFF
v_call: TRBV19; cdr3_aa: CASSGRQEEAFF
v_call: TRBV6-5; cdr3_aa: CASSYSRVPGNTIYF
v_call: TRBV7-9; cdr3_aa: CASSSRGGTTGNTIYF
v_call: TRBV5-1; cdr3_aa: CASTSDPSYEQYF
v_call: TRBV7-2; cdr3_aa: CASSLARTSGIPYEQYF
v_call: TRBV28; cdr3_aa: CAAGSPNYGYTF
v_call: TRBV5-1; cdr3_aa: CASRSDRGGYGYTF
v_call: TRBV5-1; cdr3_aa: CASSSPGGPHYNEQFF
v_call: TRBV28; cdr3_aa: CASSLGLAGRVSYEQYF
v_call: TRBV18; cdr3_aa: CASSPLTILYNEQFF
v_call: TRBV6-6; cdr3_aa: CASSYDGQGAAGELFF
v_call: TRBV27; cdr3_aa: CASSSKQGSSGNTIYF
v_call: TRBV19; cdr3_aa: CAIRGTGVNEQFF
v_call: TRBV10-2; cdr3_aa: CASSPPGLSDTQYF
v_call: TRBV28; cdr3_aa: CASRMSTDTQYF
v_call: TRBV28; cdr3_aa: CASRVGGGLVGEQYF
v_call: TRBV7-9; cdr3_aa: CASSRGLAGVDTQYF
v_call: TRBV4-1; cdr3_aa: CASRPGQANTGELFF
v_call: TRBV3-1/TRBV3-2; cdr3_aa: CASSQETGSYNEQFF
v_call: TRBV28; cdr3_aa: CASSFARGAGLVYEQYF
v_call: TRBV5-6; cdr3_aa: CASSLGTGSREAFF
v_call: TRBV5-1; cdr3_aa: CASSSSGTGTYEQYF
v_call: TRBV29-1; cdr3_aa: CSVRSLGTSGRGGQETQYF
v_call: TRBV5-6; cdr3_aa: CASSRWSAAVNQPQHF
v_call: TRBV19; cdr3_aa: CASTDGHRDQPQHF
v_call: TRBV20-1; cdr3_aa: CSARGGSGGYF
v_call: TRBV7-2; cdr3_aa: CASSKGALTLEAFF
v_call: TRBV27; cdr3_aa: CASSFTGAYEQYF
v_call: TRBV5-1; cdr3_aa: CASRGGAGNTEAFF
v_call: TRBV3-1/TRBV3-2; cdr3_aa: CASSPGKTNYGYTF
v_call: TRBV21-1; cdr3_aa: CASNSDRGGYEQYF
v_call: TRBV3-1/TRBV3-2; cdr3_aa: CASSKQGQLSISEQFF
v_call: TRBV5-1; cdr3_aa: CASSLTGGRGYTF
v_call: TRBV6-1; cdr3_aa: CASSGTGTAVYSNQPQHF
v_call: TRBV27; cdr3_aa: CASSLQGAGNTIYF
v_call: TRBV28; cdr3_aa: CASRSGGDSARTLHF
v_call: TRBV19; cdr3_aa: CASIQTGGGAFF
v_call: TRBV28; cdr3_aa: CASSPSSGTGSGSNQPQHF
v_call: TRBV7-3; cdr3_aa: CASSLRGTANSPLHF
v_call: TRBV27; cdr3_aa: CASSLRGTSLQGTGELFF
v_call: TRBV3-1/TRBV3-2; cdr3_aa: CASSQQGSTEAFF
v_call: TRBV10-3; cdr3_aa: CAIKTAGQETQYF
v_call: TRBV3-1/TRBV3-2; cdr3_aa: CASSRGQGAYGYTF
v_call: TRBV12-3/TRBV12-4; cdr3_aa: CASTNGNTEAFF
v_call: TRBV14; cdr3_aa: CASSPLGGKSSYNEQFF
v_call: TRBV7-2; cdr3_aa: CASSLRDSNTEAFF